This note documents a single T cell receptor (beta chain) sequence. This entry belongs to a study of shared clonotypes between healthy human individuals. In the study overall: A few men and two women, aged 18 to 49, were donors.

Germline CDR1 MDHEN, CDR2 SYDVKM. The CDR3 loop spans 15 amino acids. V shed 6 bases, J shed 5 bases, and the junction held 9 bases outside the gene matches. Clones were read by immunoSEQ multiplex PCR, and TCRdb kept only the in-frame ones, dropping some. The sample has fewer than 600,000 clones; roughly three quarters are singletons. The sequencing input was PBMCs. The receptor's source is a woman in her thirties or forties in good health. Some clones in this sample may be carry-over from other donors' samples. This sequence joins TRBV28 and TRBJ2-2, with TRBD2 matching over 7 bases. Here the CDR3 reads CASRAGGEGTGELFF. The CDR3 DNA sequence: TGTGCCAGCAGAGCTGGAGGGGAGGGAACCGGGGAGCTGTTTTTT.